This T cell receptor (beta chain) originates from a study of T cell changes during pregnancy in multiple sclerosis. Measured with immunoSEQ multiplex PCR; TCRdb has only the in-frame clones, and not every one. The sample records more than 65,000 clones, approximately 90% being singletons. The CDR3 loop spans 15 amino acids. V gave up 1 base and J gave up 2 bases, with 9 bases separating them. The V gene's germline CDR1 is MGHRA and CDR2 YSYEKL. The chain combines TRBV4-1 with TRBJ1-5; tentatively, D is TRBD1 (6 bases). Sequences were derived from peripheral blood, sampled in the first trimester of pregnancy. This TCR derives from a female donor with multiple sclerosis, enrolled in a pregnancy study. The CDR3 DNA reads TGCGCCAGCAGCCAAGTGGGGGCCGGCAATCAGCCCCAGCATTTT. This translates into CASSQVGAGNQPQHF.